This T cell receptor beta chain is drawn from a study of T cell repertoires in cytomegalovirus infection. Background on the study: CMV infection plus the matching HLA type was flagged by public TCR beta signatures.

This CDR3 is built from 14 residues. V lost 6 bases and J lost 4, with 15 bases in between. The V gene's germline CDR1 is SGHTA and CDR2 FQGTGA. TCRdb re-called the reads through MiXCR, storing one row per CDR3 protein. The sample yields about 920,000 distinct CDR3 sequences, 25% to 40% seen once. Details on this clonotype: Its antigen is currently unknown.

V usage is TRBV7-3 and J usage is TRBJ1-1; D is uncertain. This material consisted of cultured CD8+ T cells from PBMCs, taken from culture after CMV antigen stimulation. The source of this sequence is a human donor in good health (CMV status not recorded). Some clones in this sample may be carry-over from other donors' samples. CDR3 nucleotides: TGTGCCAGCAGGAGGACTGAGTTGGGCACTGAAGCTTTCTTT. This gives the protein CASRRTELGTEAFF.